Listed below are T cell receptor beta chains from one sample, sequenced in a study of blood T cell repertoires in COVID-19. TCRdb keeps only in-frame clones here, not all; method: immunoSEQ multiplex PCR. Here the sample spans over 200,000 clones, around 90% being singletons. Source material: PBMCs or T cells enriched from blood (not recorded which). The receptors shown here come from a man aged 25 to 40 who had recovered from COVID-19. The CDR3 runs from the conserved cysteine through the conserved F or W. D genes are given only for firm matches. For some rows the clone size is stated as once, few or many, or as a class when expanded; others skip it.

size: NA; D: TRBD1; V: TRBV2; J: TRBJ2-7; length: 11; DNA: TGTGCCAGCCGGGACAGCTACGAGCAGTACTTC; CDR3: CASRDSYEQYF
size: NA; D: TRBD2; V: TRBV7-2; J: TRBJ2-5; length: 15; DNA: TGTGCCAGCAGCTTCCAGCGGGGGGGCGGTGAGACCCAGTACTTC; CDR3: CASSFQRGGGETQYF
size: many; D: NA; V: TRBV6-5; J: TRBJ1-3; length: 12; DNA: TGTGCCAGTCACTTCTCTGGAAACACCATATATTTT; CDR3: CASHFSGNTIYF
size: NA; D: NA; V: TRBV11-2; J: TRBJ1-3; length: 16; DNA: TGTGCCAGCAGCTTAGTAATCAGGGGCGGAGGAAACACCATATATTTT; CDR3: CASSLVIRGGGNTIYF
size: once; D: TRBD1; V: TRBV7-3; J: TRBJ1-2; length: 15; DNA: TGTGCCAGCAGCCTAACGGGGACAGGGGGCTATGGCTACACCTTC; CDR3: CASSLTGTGGYGYTF
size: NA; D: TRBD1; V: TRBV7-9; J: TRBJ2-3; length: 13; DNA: TGTGCCAGCAGCTTTACAGGGGTGGGTACGCAGTATTTT; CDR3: CASSFTGVGTQYF
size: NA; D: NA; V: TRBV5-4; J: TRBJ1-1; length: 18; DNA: TGTGCCAGCAGCTTGAATCTGGGCAGGGCTGTATCTGACACTGAAGCTTTCTTT; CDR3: CASSLNLGRAVSDTEAFF
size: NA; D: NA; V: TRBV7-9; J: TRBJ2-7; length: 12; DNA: TGTGCCAGCAGTTCGATAGACTACGAGCAGTACTTC; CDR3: CASSSIDYEQYF
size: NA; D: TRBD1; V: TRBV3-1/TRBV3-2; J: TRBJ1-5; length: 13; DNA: TGTGCCAGCAGCGGGACAGAGAATCAGCCCCAGCATTTT; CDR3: CASSGTENQPQHF
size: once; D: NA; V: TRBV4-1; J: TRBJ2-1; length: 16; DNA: TGCGCCAGCAGCCCCCTTCCTGGAACGCGGGTTGGGGAGCAGTTCTTC; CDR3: CASSPLPGTRVGEQFF
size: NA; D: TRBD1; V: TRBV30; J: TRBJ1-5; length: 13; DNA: TGTGCCTGGAGTGAGGGACAGGGCGGACCCCAGCATTTT; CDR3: CAWSEGQGGPQHF
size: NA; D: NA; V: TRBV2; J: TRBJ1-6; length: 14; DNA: TGTGCCAGCAGGAGGAGTTCCTATAATTCACCCCTCCACTTT; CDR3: CASRRSSYNSPLHF
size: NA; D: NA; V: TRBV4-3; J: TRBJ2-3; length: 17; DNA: TGCGCCAGCAGTCAGGCCCCGGGACAAGCCATTACAGATACGCAGTATTTT; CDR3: CASSQAPGQAITDTQYF
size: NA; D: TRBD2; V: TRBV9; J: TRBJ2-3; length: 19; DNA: TGTGCCAGCAGCTCCCGGATAGACCTACTAGCGGGGGGGCAAGATACGCAGTATTTT; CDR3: CASSSRIDLLAGGQDTQYF
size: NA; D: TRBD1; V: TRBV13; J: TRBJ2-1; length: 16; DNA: TGTGCCAGCAGCCCCGGGACAGGGGGCGCCAGGGATGAGCAGTTCTTC; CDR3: CASSPGTGGARDEQFF
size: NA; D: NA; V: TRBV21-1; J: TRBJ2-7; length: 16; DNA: TGTGCCAGCAGAAACCCCCGGGACAGCTACTCCTACGAGCAGTACTTC; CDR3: CASRNPRDSYSYEQYF
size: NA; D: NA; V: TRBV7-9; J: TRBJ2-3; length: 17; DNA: TGTGCCAGCAGGCGAACTAGTTGGGGGGAAACCGGAGATACGCAGTATTTT; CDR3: CASRRTSWGETGDTQYF
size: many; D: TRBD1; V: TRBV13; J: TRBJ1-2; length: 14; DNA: TGTGCCAGCAGGAAATGGGGGGACAGCCATGGCTACACCTTC; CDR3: CASRKWGDSHGYTF
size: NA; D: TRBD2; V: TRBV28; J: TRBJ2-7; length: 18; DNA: TGTGCCAGCAGTTCCCTGGGAGCGGGAGGCCGCCACTCATACGAGCAGTACTTC; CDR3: CASSSLGAGGRHSYEQYF
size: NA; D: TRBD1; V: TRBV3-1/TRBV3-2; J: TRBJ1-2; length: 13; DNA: TGTGCCAGCAGCCTACAGGGGAGACATGGCTACACCTTC; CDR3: CASSLQGRHGYTF
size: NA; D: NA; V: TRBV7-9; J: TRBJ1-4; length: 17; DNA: TGTGCCAGCAGCTTGGGGCAGCGTATAGCAACTAATGAAAAACTGTTTTTT; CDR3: CASSLGQRIATNEKLFF
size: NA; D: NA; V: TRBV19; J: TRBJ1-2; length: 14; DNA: TGTGCCAGTAGTATGGAGGAAGGGGGCTATGGCTACACCTTC; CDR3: CASSMEEGGYGYTF